This T cell receptor (beta chain) stems from a study of T cells expressing NK-cell markers. Study overall: Of eight sequenced donors, seven were HCMV-seropositive and one HCMV-seronegative.

Germline CDR1 reads SQVTM; CDR2 reads ANQGSEA. CDR3 length: 13 amino acids. Synthesis of TCR beta cDNA relied on 5'RACE template switching carrying UMIs. One entry per CDR3 protein, without DNA, is what TCRdb gives after re-calling the 5' RACE reads. The sample spans some 340,000 distinct CDR3 sequences; the ten largest clones claim over 4%. The sequence derives from a man aged 18-75 years in good health. The genes are TRBV29-1 and TRBJ1-5. Sequenced sample: blood T cells: a sorted CD56 or NKG2C T cell subset, CD4+ or CD8+ T cells, or bulk PBMC T cells (not recorded which). The CDR3 sequence is CSVVLPDNQPQHF.